This TCR beta chain was captured by sequencing in a study of OX40 agonist ivuxolimab in advanced cancers. Libraries were prepared by immunoSEQ multiplex PCR; TCRdb keeps only in-frame clonotypes and omits some of them. The data hold about 7,300 clones, with roughly 80% observed a single time. With 5 bases clipped from V and 7 bases from J, the junction kept 7 bases outside the gene matches. The CDR3 has 13 amino acids. Germline values: CDR1 MNHEY, CDR2 SMNVEV (reference sequence). The receptor's source is an adult with an advanced solid tumor such as melanoma, head and neck, liver or kidney cancer. The chain couples TRBV27 to TRBJ1-1, with 7 bases aligning to TRBD1. The sample here was CD4+ or CD8+ T cells sorted from blood, taken in a trial of the OX40 agonist ivuxolimab. CDR3 bases: TGTGCCAGCAGTGTCGGGACAGCCAGTGAAGCTTTCTTT. It translates to CASSVGTASEAFF.